The clone carrying this TCR beta chain was found a few times. The sample belongs to a study of blood T cell repertoires in COVID-19. Overall study context: Donors in the United States, Italy and Spain gave samples during acute or convalescent COVID-19. In each case, the material was cDNA or gDNA derived from T cells, B-cell-depleted T cells, or PBMCs.

Original data processing: Estimation of nucleated cell counts was performed using reference gene primer amplification. The method was immunoSEQ multiplex PCR; TCRdb's version includes in-frame clones alone and lacks a portion of them. V, J and clone size were drawn from that table, and D and trimming were deduced from the DNA. The table lists 150,000 or so clones, over 70% of them singletons. The CDR3 consists of 15 residues. This TCR came from a man older than 75 with acute or convalescent COVID-19. The specimen was peripheral blood. The chain recombines TRBV21-1 with TRBJ2-1; TRBD1 is the table's D call and was not checked against the DNA. TRBV21-1 is marked as a pseudogene. The DNA for the CDR3 is TGTGCCAGCAGCACGCAGGGGAGCACCTACAATGAGCAGTTCTTC. This codes for CASSTQGSTYNEQFF.